The clone carrying this T cell receptor beta chain was detected many times. The sample belongs to a study of molecular identifiers for immune sequencing clone quantification. TCRdb passed the PCR reads through MiXCR, listing each CDR3 protein once. The sample holds about 640,000 distinct CDR3 sequences, around 20% seen once. Naive CD8 T cells, phenotype CD8+CD4-CCR7+CD45RA+, were sorted. Trimming left V 5 bases short and J 4 bases short, with 12 bases between. The germline V gene has CDR1 MNHEY and CDR2 SVGAGI. The CDR3 is 13 amino acids. This rearrangement joins TRBV6-5 to TRBJ2-7, with a tentative D call TRBD1 (6 bases). This TCR came from a human donor in good health. Some libraries in this study had Jurkat cell RNA spiked in. Input material: naive CD8+ T cells from blood, with Jurkat cell RNA spiked in. Subset given: FACS-sorted CD8+CD4-CCR7+CD45RA+ naive T cells. CDR3 loop: CASSPIGGYEQYF. In DNA, the CDR3 is TGTGCCAGCAGTCCCATAGGGGGTTACGAGCAGTACTTC.